One and the same sample provided the 20 T cell receptor beta chains below, sequenced in a study of shared clonotypes between healthy human individuals. The table came from immunoSEQ multiplex PCR; TCRdb's copy has only in-frame clones and leaves some out. This table has around 990,000 clones, roughly 80% appearing once. Sequencing used memory CD4+ T cells from PBMCs. Subset meaning: CD45RA-negative fraction. These receptor sequences come from a man younger than 35 in good health. Some clones in this sample may be carry-over from other donors' samples.

The genes are TRBV27 and TRBJ2-7; D is tentatively TRBD1 or TRBD2 (5 bases each). Germline CDR1 is MNHEY and CDR2 is SMNVEV (reference sequence). Trimming left V 5 bases short and J 3 bases short, with 29 bases between. The CDR3 runs 19 residues. The CDR3 region is CASSPTYPGRDGGYYEQYF. As DNA, the CDR3 is TGTGCCAGCAGTCCAACTTACCCGGGACGGGATGGTGGCTACTACGAGCAGTACTTC.

V is TRBV2 and J is TRBJ1-1, with D hard to call. Germline values: CDR1 SNHLY, CDR2 FYNNEI. This CDR3 spans 13 amino acids. V dropped 7 bases and J dropped 1 base, with 10 bases sitting between them. CDR3 region: CASTRAPNTEAFF. The CDR3 DNA is TGTGCCAGCACGAGGGCCCCGAACACTGAAGCTTTCTTT.

This rearrangement joins TRBV19 to TRBJ2-7, with D unresolved. V was pared by 4 bases and J by 2 bases, with 12 bases between. Germline CDR1 is LNHDA and CDR2 is SQIVND (reference sequence). The length of the CDR3 is 14 residues. The CDR3 is CASSKGGVTYEQYF. The CDR3 nucleotides read TGTGCCAGTAGTAAGGGCGGTGTAACCTACGAGCAGTACTTC. Looking up the rest from reference TRBV19 and TRBJ2-7 gives the full variable domain: DGGITQSPKYLFRKEGQNVTLSCEQNLNHDAMYWYRQDPGQGLRLIYYSQIVNDFQKGDIAEGYSVSREKKESFPLTVTSAQKNPTAFYLCASSKGGVTYEQYFGPGTRLTVT.

The genes are TRBV28 and TRBJ2-7; 7 positions agree with TRBD1. This CDR3 comprises 12 residues. CDR1 is MDHEN, CDR2 SYDVKM, per germline. The V segment lost 6 bases and the J segment 4 bases; nucleotides outside the gene matches: 3. The CDR3 region is CASRLTGYEQYF. CDR3 DNA sequence: TGTGCCAGCAGGCTGACAGGGTACGAGCAGTACTTC.

This clone was picked up a small number of times. J is TRBJ1-4 and V is TRBV4-2, with a tentative D call TRBD1 (5 bases). Germline CDR1 LGHNA, CDR2 YNFKEQ. Trimming left V 6 bases short and J 12 bases short, with 14 bases between. CDR3 size: 12 residues. The CDR3 spells CASSLHRDQLFF. The CDR3 DNA sequence: TGTGCCAGCAGTCTACACCGGGACCAACTGTTTTTT.

The rearrangement links TRBV15 to TRBJ2-1, with D maybe TRBD2 (5 bases). Germline-derived CDR1 and CDR2 are LNHNV and YYDKDF (reference sequence). Trimming shortened V by 5 bases and J by 3 bases, and 17 bases separated the two germline ends. The CDR3 consists of 16 residues. In DNA, the CDR3 is TGTGCCACCAGCGACCGAAGGCGGGTCATCTACAATGAGCAGTTCTTC. It specifies CATSDRRRVIYNEQFF.

The genes are TRBV11-1 and TRBJ2-2; TRBD1 matches at 8 bases. With V trimmed by 5 bases and J by 0 bases, 2 bases remained unmatched. There are 15 residues in the CDR3. Germline V CDR1 and CDR2: SGHAT, FQDESV (reference sequence). The CDR3 sequence is CASSRQGTNTGELFF. The CDR3, as DNA: TGTGCCAGCAGCAGACAGGGGACGAACACCGGGGAGCTGTTTTTT.

Points on this clone: One end of the junction varies from germline; a read error may be responsible. The rearrangement links TRBV7-6 to TRBJ2-7, with D maybe TRBD2 (7 bases). The germline V gene has CDR1 SGHVS and CDR2 FNYEAQ. This CDR3 spans 15 amino acids. The CDR3: CASSWGAGASSEQYF. The CDR3, as DNA: TGTGCCAGCAGCTGGGGGGCGGGAGCATCCTCCGAGCAGTACTTC.

V and J are TRBV28 and TRBJ1-3, with 8 bases matching TRBD1. The germline V gene encodes CDR1 MDHEN and CDR2 SYDVKM. The CDR3 is 17 residues long. V shed 2 bases, J shed 0 bases, and the junction held 6 bases outside the gene matches. For the CDR3, the DNA is TGTGCCAGCAGTTTAAGGGCCAGGGGGCTCTCTGGAAACACCATATATTTT. It translates to CASSLRARGLSGNTIYF.

The chain joins TRBV29-1 to TRBJ2-1; D may be TRBD2 (6 bases). Germline CDR1 is SQVTM and CDR2 is ANQGSEA. The CDR3 is made up of 17 amino acids. Deletions cut 6 bases from V and 7 bases from J, with 28 bases between. CDR3 loop: CSVATPGVLLKGNEQFF. CDR3 coding DNA: TGCAGCGTCGCAACCCCGGGAGTCCTCCTTAAGGGGAATGAGCAGTTCTTC.

There are a few counts of this clone. The genes are TRBV5-4 and TRBJ1-4; tentative D call: TRBD1 (6 bases). The CDR3 contains 14 residues. With 2 bases removed from V and 7 bases from J, the gap between germline ends came to 12 bases. The germline V gene encodes CDR1 SGHNT and CDR2 YYREEE (reference sequence). For the CDR3, the DNA is TGTGCCAGCAGCTTTAGGGGAGGGGGTGAAAAACTGTTTTTT. This encodes CASSFRGGGEKLFF.

This clone was recorded a few times. The V gene is TRBV6-1, the J gene TRBJ1-5; D is unresolved. CDR1 and CDR2 from the germline V gene are MNHNS and SASEGT. This CDR3 is 15 amino acids long. V lost 3 bases, J lost 6 bases, and 15 bases lay in between. CDR3 DNA sequence: TGTGCCAGCAGTGATAACGAGGGTCGGAGTCAGCCCCAGCATTTT. Amino acid sequence: CASSDNEGRSQPQHF.

The V gene is TRBV30, the J gene TRBJ1-2, with D perhaps TRBD1 (5 bases). Germline V gene data show CDR1 as GTSNPN and CDR2 as SVGIG (reference sequence). The CDR3 length is 12 residues. CDR3 sequence reads: CAGGEGAYGYTF. The CDR3, as DNA: TGTGCGGGCGGAGAAGGGGCCTATGGCTACACCTTC.

This chain links TRBV7-3 with TRBJ2-2, with 16 bases identical to TRBD2. The CDR3 spans 16 residues. Trimming cost V 6 bases and J 5 bases; bases outside gene matches: 3. Germline V gene sequence: CDR1 SGHTA, CDR2 FQGTGA. The CDR3 reads CASSSGLAGGTGELFF. CDR3 sequence (DNA): TGTGCCAGCAGTTCGGGACTAGCGGGAGGGACCGGGGAGCTGTTTTTT.

The chain links TRBV7-9 to TRBJ2-3; 10 bases align to TRBD2. V trimming: 5 bases; J trimming: 2 bases; junction bases outside the gene matches: 4. Germline V gene data show CDR1 as SEHNR and CDR2 as FQNEAQ (reference sequence). The CDR3 has 15 residues. For the CDR3, the DNA is TGTGCCAGCAGCCGGACTAGCGGATACACAGATACGCAGTATTTT. It translates to CASSRTSGYTDTQYF.

The chain is built from TRBV2 and TRBJ2-3, with 15 bases identical to TRBD2. Trimming cost V 5 bases and J 0 bases; bases outside gene matches: 15. The CDR3 contains 21 residues. Germline V gene sequence: CDR1 SNHLY, CDR2 FYNNEI. Written as DNA, the CDR3 is TGTGCCAGCAGTTCTCACAGTCGCAGGACTAGCGGGAGGGCCAGCACAGATACGCAGTATTTT. This translates into CASSSHSRRTSGRASTDTQYF.

The V call is TRBV28, the J call TRBJ1-5; no reliable D call. The CDR3 is 15 amino acids. The V end was cut by 6 bases, the J end by 7 bases, with 19 bases between. The germline V gene has CDR1 MDHEN and CDR2 SYDVKM. The CDR3 loop is CASSLGFAGSQPQHF. In DNA, the CDR3 is TGTGCCAGCAGCCTAGGATTCGCAGGCAGCCAGCCCCAGCATTTT.

This clone showed up just once. V is TRBV11-2 and J is TRBJ2-7; weak D call: TRBD2 (6 bases). The CDR3 is 16 residues long. Germline lookup yields CDR1 SGHAT and CDR2 FQNNGV. V was pared by 4 bases and J by 2 bases, with 18 bases between. The CDR3 bases are TGTGCCAGCAGCTCCCGGGGGTGGCGGGACCCCTACGAGCAGTACTTC. Its translation: CASSSRGWRDPYEQYF.

The gene calls are TRBV18 and TRBJ1-1; 9 nucleotides line up with TRBD1. From germline, CDR1 is KGHSH and CDR2 LQKENI. Trimming took 5 bases from V and 2 from J; bases not matched to a gene: 15. The CDR3 totals 18 residues. For the CDR3, the DNA is TGTGCCAGCTCATCCTCCGTACTGGACAGGGGACTTAACACTGAAGCTTTCTTT. Amino acids: CASSSSVLDRGLNTEAFF.

The chain links TRBV6-5 to TRBJ2-5; D may correspond to TRBD1 or TRBD2 (6 bases each). The germline CDR1 and CDR2 sequences are MNHEY and SVGAGI. V dropped 3 bases and J dropped 7 bases, with 18 bases sitting between them. The CDR3 has 15 amino acids. The CDR3 DNA reads TGTGCCAGCAGTTATGACCGCTCAAAGGGGGGGACCCAGTACTTC. Its protein is CASSYDRSKGGTQYF.